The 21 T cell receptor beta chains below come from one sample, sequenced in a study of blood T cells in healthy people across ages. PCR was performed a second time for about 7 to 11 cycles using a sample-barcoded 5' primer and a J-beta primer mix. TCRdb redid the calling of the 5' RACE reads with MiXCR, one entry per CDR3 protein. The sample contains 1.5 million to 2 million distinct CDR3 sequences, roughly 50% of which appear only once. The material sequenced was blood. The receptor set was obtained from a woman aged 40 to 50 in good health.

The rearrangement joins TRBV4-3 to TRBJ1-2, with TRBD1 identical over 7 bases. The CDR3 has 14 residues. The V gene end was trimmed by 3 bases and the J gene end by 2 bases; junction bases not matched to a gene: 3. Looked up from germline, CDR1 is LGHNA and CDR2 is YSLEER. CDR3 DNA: TGCGCCAGCAGCCACGAGACAGGGAACTATGGCTACACCTTC. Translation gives CASSHETGNYGYTF.

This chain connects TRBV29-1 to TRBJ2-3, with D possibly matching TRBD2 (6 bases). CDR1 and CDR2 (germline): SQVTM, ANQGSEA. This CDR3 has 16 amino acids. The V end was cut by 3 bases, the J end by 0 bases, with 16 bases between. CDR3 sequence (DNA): TGCAGCGTTGAGCCCTATGCGGGGACTAGCACAGATACGCAGTATTTT. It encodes CSVEPYAGTSTDTQYF.

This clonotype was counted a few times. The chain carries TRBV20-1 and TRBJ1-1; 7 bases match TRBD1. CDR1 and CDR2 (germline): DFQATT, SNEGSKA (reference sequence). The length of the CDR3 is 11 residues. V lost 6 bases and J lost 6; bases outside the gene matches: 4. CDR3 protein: CSANRGPEAFF. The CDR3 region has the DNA TGCAGTGCGAACAGGGGTCCTGAAGCTTTCTTT.

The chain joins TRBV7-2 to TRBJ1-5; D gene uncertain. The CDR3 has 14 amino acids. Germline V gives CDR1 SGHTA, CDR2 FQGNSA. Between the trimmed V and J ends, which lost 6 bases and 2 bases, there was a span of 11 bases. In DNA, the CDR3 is TGTGCCAGCAGTTCCATGAGGGGCAATCAGCCCCAGCATTTT. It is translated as CASSSMRGNQPQHF. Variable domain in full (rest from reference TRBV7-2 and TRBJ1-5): GAGVSQSPSNKVTEKGKDVELRCDPISGHTALYWYRQSLGQGLEFLIYFQGNSAPDKSGLPSDRFSAERTGGSVSTLTIQRTQQEDSAVYLCASSSMRGNQPQHFGDGTRLSIL.

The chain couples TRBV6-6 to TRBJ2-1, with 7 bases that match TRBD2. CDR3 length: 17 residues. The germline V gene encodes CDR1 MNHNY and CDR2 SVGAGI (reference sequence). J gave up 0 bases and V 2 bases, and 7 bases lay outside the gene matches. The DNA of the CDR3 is TGTGCCAGCAGTTACGGGCTCGGGGGGAGCTCCTACAATGAGCAGTTCTTC. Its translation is CASSYGLGGSSYNEQFF.

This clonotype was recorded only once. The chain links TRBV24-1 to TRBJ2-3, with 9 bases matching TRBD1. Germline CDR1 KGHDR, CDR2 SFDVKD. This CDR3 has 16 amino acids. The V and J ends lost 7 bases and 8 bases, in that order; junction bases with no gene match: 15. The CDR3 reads CATSETGTGSPSTQYF. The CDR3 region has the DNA TGTGCCACCAGCGAGACCGGGACAGGGTCGCCTAGTACGCAGTATTTT.

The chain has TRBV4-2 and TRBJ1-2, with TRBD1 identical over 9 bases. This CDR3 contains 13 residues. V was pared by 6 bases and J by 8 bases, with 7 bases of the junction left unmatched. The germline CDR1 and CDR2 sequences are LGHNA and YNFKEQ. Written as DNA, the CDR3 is TGTGCCAGCAGTCTACAGGGGGCGAACGGCTACACCTTC. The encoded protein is CASSLQGANGYTF.

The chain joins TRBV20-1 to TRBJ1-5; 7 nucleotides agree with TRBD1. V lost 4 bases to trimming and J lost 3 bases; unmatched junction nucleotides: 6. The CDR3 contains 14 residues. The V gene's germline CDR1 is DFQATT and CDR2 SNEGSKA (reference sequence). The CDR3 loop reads CSATGGGTNQPQHF. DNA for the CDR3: TGCAGTGCTACGGGAGGGGGCACCAATCAGCCCCAGCATTTT.

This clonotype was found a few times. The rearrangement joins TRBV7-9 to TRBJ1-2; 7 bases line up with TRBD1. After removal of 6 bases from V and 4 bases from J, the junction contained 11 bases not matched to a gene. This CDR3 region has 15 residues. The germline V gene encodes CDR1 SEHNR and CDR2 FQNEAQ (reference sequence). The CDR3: CASRGTGEGFYGYTF. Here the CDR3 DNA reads TGTGCCAGCAGGGGTACAGGGGAGGGCTTCTATGGCTACACCTTC.

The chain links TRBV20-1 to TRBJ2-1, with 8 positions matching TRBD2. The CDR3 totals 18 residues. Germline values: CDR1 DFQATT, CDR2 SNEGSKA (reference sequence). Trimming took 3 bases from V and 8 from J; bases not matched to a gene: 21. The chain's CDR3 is CSARHSGVATFNYDEQFF. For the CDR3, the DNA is TGCAGTGCTAGGCATAGCGGGGTGGCTACGTTCAATTACGATGAGCAGTTCTTC.

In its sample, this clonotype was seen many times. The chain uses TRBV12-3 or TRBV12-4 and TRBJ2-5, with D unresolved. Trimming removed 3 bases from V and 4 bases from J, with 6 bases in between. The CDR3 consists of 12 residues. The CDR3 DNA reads TGTGCCAGCAGTTTTCTGTCAGAGACCCAGTACTTC. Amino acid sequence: CASSFLSETQYF.

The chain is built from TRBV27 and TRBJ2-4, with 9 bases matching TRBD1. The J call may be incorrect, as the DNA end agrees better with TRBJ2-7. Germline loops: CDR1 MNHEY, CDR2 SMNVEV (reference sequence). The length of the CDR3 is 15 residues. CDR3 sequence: CASSSKNRGLNEQYF. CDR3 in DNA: TGTGCCAGCAGTTCCAAAAACAGGGGGCTCAACGAGCAGTACTTC.

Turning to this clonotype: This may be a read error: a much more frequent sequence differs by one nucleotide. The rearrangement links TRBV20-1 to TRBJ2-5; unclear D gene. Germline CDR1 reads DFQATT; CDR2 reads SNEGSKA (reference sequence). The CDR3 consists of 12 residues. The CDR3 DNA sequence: TGCAGTGCGACCATACAACAAGAGACCCGGTACTTC. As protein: CSATIQQETRYF.

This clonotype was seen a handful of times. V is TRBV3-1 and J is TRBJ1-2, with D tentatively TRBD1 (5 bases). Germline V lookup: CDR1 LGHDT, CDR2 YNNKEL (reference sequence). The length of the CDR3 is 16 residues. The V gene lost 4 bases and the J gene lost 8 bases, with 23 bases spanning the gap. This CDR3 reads CASSLFGTVKALGYTF. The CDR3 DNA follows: TGTGCCAGCAGCCTCTTCGGGACCGTCAAGGCGTTAGGCTACACCTTC.

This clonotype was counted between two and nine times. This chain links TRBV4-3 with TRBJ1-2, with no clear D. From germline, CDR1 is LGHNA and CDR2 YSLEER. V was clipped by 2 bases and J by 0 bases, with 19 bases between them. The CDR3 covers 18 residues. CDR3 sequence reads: CASSQPGIGDITNYGYTF. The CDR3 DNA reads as TGCGCCAGCAGCCAACCCGGTATCGGGGATATTACTAACTATGGCTACACCTTC.

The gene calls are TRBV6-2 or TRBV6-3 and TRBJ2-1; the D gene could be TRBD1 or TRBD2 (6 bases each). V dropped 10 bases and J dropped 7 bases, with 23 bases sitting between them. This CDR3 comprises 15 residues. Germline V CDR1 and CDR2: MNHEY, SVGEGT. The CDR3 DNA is TGTGCCACCGCCTTGTGGGGGGCTCCTTATAATGAGCAGTTCTTC. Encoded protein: CATALWGAPYNEQFF.

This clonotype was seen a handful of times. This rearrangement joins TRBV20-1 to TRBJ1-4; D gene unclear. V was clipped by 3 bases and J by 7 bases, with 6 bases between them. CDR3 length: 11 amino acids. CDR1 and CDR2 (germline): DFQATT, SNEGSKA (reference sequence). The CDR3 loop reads CSARYSEKLFF. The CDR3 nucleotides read TGCAGTGCTAGGTATAGTGAAAAACTGTTTTTT.

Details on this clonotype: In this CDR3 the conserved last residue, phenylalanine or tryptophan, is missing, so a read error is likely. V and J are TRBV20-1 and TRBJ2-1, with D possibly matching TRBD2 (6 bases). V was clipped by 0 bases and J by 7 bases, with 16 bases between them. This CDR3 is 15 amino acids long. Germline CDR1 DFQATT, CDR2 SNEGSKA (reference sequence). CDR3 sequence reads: CSARDRGTPINEQFL. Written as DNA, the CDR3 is TGCAGTGCTAGAGATAGAGGGACTCCCATTAATGAGCAGTTCTTG.

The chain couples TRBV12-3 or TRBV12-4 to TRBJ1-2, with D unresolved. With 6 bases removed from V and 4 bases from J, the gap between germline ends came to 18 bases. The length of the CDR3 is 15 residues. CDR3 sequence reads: CASSETTGPGYGYTF. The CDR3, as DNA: TGTGCCAGCAGCGAAACGACCGGGCCCGGCTATGGCTACACCTTC.

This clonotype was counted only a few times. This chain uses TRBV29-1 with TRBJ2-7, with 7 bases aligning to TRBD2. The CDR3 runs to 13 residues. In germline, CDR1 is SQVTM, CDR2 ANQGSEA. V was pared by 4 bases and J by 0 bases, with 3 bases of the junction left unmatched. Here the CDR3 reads CSVVRTSSYEQYF. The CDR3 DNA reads TGCAGCGTTGTCCGGACTAGCTCCTACGAGCAGTACTTC.

The CDR3 region has the DNA TGCAGCGTTCGAACTAGGGCCTCCATCAACTCCTACAATGAGCAGTTCTTC. It translates to CSVRTRASINSYNEQFF. J is TRBJ2-1 and V is TRBV29-1; D perhaps matches TRBD2 (5 bases). CDR1 is SQVTM and CDR2 is ANQGSEA in the germline V gene. Trimming left V 5 bases short and J 0 bases short, with 20 bases between. The CDR3 loop spans 17 amino acids.